The 12 T cell receptor beta chains below come from one sample, sequenced in a study of cytomegalovirus exposure and HLA in healthy donors. The PCR was carried out with 60 Vbeta primers and 13 Jbeta primers. Using immunoSEQ multiplex PCR, the repertoire was profiled, and TCRdb retains in-frame clones only, with some absent. In the table there are 100,000 to 150,000 clones, about three quarters of which are singletons. The specimen sequenced was PBMCs. The receptors stem from a female donor in good health and CMV-seronegative.

The chain joins TRBV11-1 to TRBJ2-7, with 15 bases lining up with TRBD2. The CDR3 extends over 16 amino acids. The germline gives CDR1 SGHAT, CDR2 FQDESV (reference sequence). The J segment lost 2 bases and the V segment lost 4 bases, leaving 3 bases of the junction unmatched. CDR3 sequence (DNA): TGTGCCAGCAGCTCATGGACTAGCGGGAGGGCCTACGAGCAGTACTTC. This sequence encodes CASSSWTSGRAYEQYF.

The gene calls are TRBV7-9 and TRBJ1-4; D is possibly TRBD1 (6 bases). This CDR3 has 14 amino acids. Trimming took 1 base from V and 5 from J, leaving 8 bases between them. Germline V gene lookup returns CDR1 SEHNR and CDR2 FQNEAQ (reference sequence). The CDR3 DNA follows: TGTGCCAGCAGCTTAGGGACAGTCAATGAAAAACTGTTTTTT. Translated, it gives CASSLGTVNEKLFF.

The rearrangement links TRBV28 to TRBJ2-1, with 8 bases aligning to TRBD2. Trimming cost V 5 bases and J 3 bases; bases outside gene matches: 18. This CDR3 has 19 amino acids. CDR1 and CDR2 from the germline V gene are MDHEN and SYDVKM. The CDR3 DNA follows: TGTGCCAGCAGTCCCACCCCCGGGAGGGGTCATTTAATCTACAATGAGCAGTTCTTC. Translation gives CASSPTPGRGHLIYNEQFF. Supplemented by reference TRBV28 and TRBJ2-1, the full variable domain reads DVKVTQSSRYLVKRTGEKVFLECVQDMDHENMFWYRQDPGLGLRLIYFSYDVKMKEKGDIPEGYSVSREKKERFSLILESASTNQTSMYLCASSPTPGRGHLIYNEQFFGPGTRLTVL.

The gene calls are TRBV5-1 and TRBJ2-5; TRBD1 matches at 9 bases. Trimming at V came to 0 bases and at J to 5 bases, leaving 2 bases not matched to a gene. The germline V gene encodes CDR1 SGHRS and CDR2 YFSETQ. The CDR3 is 14 residues long. The CDR3 sequence is CASSLGTGVETQYF. The CDR3 DNA reads TGCGCCAGCAGCTTGGGGACAGGGGTGGAGACCCAGTACTTC.

The V call is TRBV4-1, the J call TRBJ1-1; TRBD1 is a possible D gene (6 bases). Looked up from germline, CDR1 is MGHRA and CDR2 is YSYEKL. The V end lost 4 bases, the J end lost 0 bases, and 18 bases lay between the germline ends. This CDR3 spans 17 amino acids. The CDR3 protein is CASSLQGGGQMNTEAFF. The CDR3 DNA reads as TGCGCCAGCAGCCTTCAAGGGGGGGGACAAATGAACACTGAAGCTTTCTTT.

J is TRBJ1-5 and V is TRBV5-1; the D gene is possibly TRBD1 (6 bases). Germline V gives CDR1 SGHRS, CDR2 YFSETQ. The CDR3 contains 15 residues. V shed 0 bases and J shed 2 bases, with 9 bases lying between them. The CDR3 region has the DNA TGCGCCAGCAGCTTGGTGGCAGGGGGCAATCAGCCCCAGCATTTT. Amino acids: CASSLVAGGNQPQHF.

The gene calls are TRBV9 and TRBJ1-1, with D perhaps matching TRBD1 (6 bases). Germline CDR1 SGDLS, CDR2 YYNGEE. The CDR3 runs 11 residues. The V end was cut by 3 bases, the J end by 12 bases, with 12 bases between. CDR3 sequence (DNA): TGTGCCAGCAGCGGTCTACAGGGAACTTTCTTT. Its translation is CASSGLQGTFF.

This clone was observed a single time. The CDR3 loop is CASSINPPWAGGGEQFF. The CDR3 DNA follows: TGTGCCAGTAGTATAAACCCGCCGTGGGCGGGAGGGGGTGAGCAGTTCTTC. The V gene is TRBV19, the J gene TRBJ2-1, with TRBD2 matching 9 bases. The CDR3 has 17 residues. With 2 bases clipped from V and 9 bases from J, the junction kept 14 bases outside the gene matches. Germline V gene sequence: CDR1 LNHDA, CDR2 SQIVND (reference sequence).

This clone showed up just once. The V gene is TRBV10-1, the J gene TRBJ2-1; tentatively, D is TRBD2 (6 bases). Germline V gene lookup returns CDR1 WNHNN and CDR2 SYGVQD (reference sequence). V was trimmed by 6 bases and J by 5 bases, leaving 8 bases between them. The CDR3 totals 12 residues. The CDR3 DNA sequence: TGCGCCAGCAGCTTAGCGGACAATGAGCAGTTCTTC. Translation gives CASSLADNEQFF.

The V and J genes are TRBV5-4 and TRBJ2-5, with D uncertain. The J call is doubtful: the DNA matches TRBJ2-7 better. Germline V gene data show CDR1 as SGHNT and CDR2 as YYREEE (reference sequence). The CDR3 length is 13 residues. Written as DNA, the CDR3 is TGTGCCAGCAGCCACTATAGCTCCTACGAGCAGTACTTC. Protein product: CASSHYSSYEQYF.

By sample fraction, this clone is medium-sized. The genes are TRBV28 and TRBJ1-5; TRBD1 aligns across 12 bases. Trimming took 7 bases from V and 6 from J; bases not matched to a gene: 16. Germline V gene data show CDR1 as MDHEN and CDR2 as SYDVKM. The CDR3 extends over 18 amino acids. DNA of the CDR3: TGTGCCAGCAAACCCTCCGGGACAGGGGGCGAAGTAGCTCAGCCCCAGCATTTT. Its protein is CASKPSGTGGEVAQPQHF.

The chain is built from TRBV13 and TRBJ2-1; 13 nucleotides align to TRBD2. There are 16 residues in the CDR3. V lost 4 bases and J lost 6; bases outside the gene matches: 6. Per germline, CDR1 PRHDT and CDR2 FYEKMQ (reference sequence). Written as DNA, the CDR3 is TGTGCCAGCAGCTCCTATGGACTAGCGGGAGTCAATGAGCAGTTCTTC. Translated, it gives CASSSYGLAGVNEQFF.